The T cell receptor (beta chain) described here comes from a study of early T cells in non-severe SARS-CoV-2 infection. Study-level information: Sequencing targeted bulk RNA from unsorted whole blood, leaving chains unpaired. Study conclusions and caveats: Sequences matched to VDJdb favored anti-spike CD8 responses, while private and CD4 specificities were missed.

This clonotype qualifies as medium-sized. Antigen unknown. Unique molecular identifier tags were affixed to discrete cDNA molecules. A single record per CDR3 protein comes from TCRdb applying MiXCR to the 5' RACE reads. The data show about 22,000 distinct CDR3 sequences, with 4% seen just once and 1.4% to 1.5% held by the top ten. This clonotype was obtained from an adult who was a healthcare worker with PCR-confirmed SARS-CoV-2 infection or an uninfected control (not recorded which). Sequencing input: whole blood.

The CDR3 DNA is TGTGCCAGCAGTTACTCGATACCGCAGGGTCTAAAAGACACTGAAGCTTTCTTT. It is translated as CASSYSIPQGLKDTEAFF. The genes are TRBV6-5 and TRBJ1-1, with a tentative D call TRBD1 (5 bases). The germline V gene encodes CDR1 MNHEY and CDR2 SVGAGI. With 0 bases removed from V and 3 bases from J, the gap between germline ends came to 20 bases. This CDR3 is built from 18 residues.